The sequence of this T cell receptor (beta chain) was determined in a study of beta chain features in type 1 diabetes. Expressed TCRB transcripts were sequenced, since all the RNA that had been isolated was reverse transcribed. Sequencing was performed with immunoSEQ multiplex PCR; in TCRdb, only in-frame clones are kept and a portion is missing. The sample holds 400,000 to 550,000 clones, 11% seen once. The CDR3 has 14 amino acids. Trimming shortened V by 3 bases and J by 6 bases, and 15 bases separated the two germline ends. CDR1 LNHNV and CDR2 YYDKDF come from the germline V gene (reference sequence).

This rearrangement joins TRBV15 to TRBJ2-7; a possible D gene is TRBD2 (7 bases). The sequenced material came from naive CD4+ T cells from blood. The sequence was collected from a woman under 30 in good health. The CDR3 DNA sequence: TGTGCCACCAGCAGGGAGCGGAGGGGGGGCGAGCAGTACTTC. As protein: CATSRERRGGEQYF. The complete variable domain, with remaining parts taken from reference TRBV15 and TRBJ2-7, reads DAMVIQNPRYQVTQFGKPVTLSCSQTLNHNVMYWYQQKSSQAPKLLFHYYDKDFNNEADTPDNFQSRRPNTSFCFLDIRSPGLGDTAMYLCATSRERRGGEQYFGPGTRLTVT.